Given below is one T cell receptor (beta chain) in context. The antigen this receptor binds is unknown. No base qualities exist here, and no much larger clone lies one base off it. The record originates from a study of T cells in tumors and immune-related adverse events (dated by TCRdb to the early 2020s). V and J lose 4 bases and 4 bases, and a span of 5 bases separates them. The germline V gene (reference sequence) provides CDR1 LNHDA and CDR2 SQIVND. The CDR3 numbers 11 residues from cysteine through phenylalanine. Only the CDR3 part of the read is kept: 33 bases, read in frame from the first base. The TCR beta locus was amplified and sequenced using the immunoSEQ assay, from which bulk TCR Vbeta CDR3 data were obtained. As for how the authors treated the data: CDR3s were excluded if they were non-productive, were shorter than 7 amino acids, or did not start with C or end with F/W. Analysis was restricted to specimens with at least 1000 reads, and each clonotype was defined at the amino acid level. To compute clonality, Pielou's evenness was subtracted from 1. To equalize library sizes, abundance-weighted random subsampling with replacement was performed 100 times so that 95% confidence intervals could be reported. Repertoire overlap was quantified using the Morisita overlap index, and the top 40 clones per specimen were examined for overlap with the irAE. In TCRdb, the immuneACCESS table is reduced to in-frame sequences with V and J assigned. These tables do not hold every clone; where another copy was compared, an unresolved V gene accounts for under half, and the others remain unexplained. Clone size and V and J calls were adopted from that table, with D and trimming inferred from the DNA. This sample gives fewer than 25,000 clones in total; around nine tenths of them show up just once. Approximately 1.5% of the sample rests with the top ten.

The treatment or condition label, as the study defines it: nivolumab (PD-1 blockade) given before sampling. The DNeasy Blood and Tissue Kit was used to extract DNA from formalin-fixed paraffin-embedded specimens. The source material was lymph node tissue, sampled from a patient treated with anti-PD-1 therapy. The receptor chain draws on TRBV19 and TRBJ2-7; no D gene call is confident. This receptor was obtained from a female donor with metastatic renal cell carcinoma. In nucleotide form, the sequence is TGTGCCAGTAGTAGTGGGTACGAGCAGTACTTC. It codes for CASSSGYEQYF. Full variable domain (CDR3 extended with the reference TRBV19 and TRBJ2-7 proteins): DGGITQSPKYLFRKEGQNVTLSCEQNLNHDAMYWYRQDPGQGLRLIYYSQIVNDFQKGDIAEGYSVSREKKESFPLTVTSAQKNPTAFYLCASSSGYEQYFGPGTRLTVT.